These T cell receptor beta chains were read from a single sample in a study of vaccination effects on CD4 cells after COVID-19. Repertoires were generated with immunoSEQ multiplex PCR, while TCRdb's copy carries only in-frame clones and drops some. The sample contains 50,000 to 70,000 clones, under 80% of which appear only once. Their antigen targets remain unknown. The sample consisted of CD4+ T cells from PBMCs cultured without peptide, taken before COVID-19 vaccination. The origin of the receptors is a human donor who had a prior SARS-CoV-2 infection. Each CDR3 is given without its conserved first and last residue.

V	length	CDR3
TRBV29-1	11	SVESRITDTQY
TRBV6-5	12	ASSYTVGGTEAF
TRBV6-4	13	ASSPEGGDYNEQF
TRBV4-3	14	ASSQDPRGVPREQF
TRBV7-2	10	ASSLRWSTIY
TRBV7-2	12	ASSLVALSYEQY
TRBV30	15	AWSVNPWGTGDPEAF
TRBV7-6	13	ASSRGLAGYNEQF
TRBV7-9	14	ASSFWLAGDTGELF
TRBV6-2/TRBV6-3	15	ASSLSRGSGIYNEQF